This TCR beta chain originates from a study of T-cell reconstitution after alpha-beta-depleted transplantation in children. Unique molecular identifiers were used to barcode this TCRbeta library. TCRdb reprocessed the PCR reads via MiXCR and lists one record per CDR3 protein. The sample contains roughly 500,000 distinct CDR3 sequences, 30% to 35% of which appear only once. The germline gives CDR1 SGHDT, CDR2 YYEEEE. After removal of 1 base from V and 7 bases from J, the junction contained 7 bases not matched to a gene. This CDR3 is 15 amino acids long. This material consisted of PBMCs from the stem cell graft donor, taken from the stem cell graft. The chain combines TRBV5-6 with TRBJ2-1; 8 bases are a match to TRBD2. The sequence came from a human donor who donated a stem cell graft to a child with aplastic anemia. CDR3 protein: CASSLLTGGKNEQFF. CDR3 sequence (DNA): TGTGCCAGCAGCTTGTTAACGGGAGGGAAGAATGAGCAGTTCTTC.